This TCR beta chain emerged from a study of early stage breast cancer tumors. This clone has only one observation. The target antigen is unknown. Study observations and caveats: Tumors had roughly 2.4-fold higher T cell density and higher clonality than adjacent normal breast tissue.

The table came from immunoSEQ multiplex PCR; TCRdb's copy has only in-frame clones and leaves some out. This table holds just over 70,000 clones, roughly 80% found once. The germline V gene encodes CDR1 MNHNS and CDR2 SASEGT. Germline trimming cut 6 bases from V and 8 bases from J; bases unmatched to any gene: 9. CDR3 length: 14 residues. The V gene is TRBV6-1, the J gene TRBJ2-1; 8 nucleotides match TRBD2. The material sequenced was blood. The origin of this receptor is a person aged 60 to 70 with breast cancer. CDR3 sequence: CASSGRGGRDEQFF. The CDR3 bases are TGTGCCAGCAGCGGTCGGGGGGGTCGGGATGAGCAGTTCTTC.